This T cell receptor (beta chain) was captured by sequencing in a study of cytomegalovirus exposure and HLA in healthy donors. Whole-study findings and limits: Prior analysis indicated that the majority of TCR beta V segments exhibited productivity approximately 87% or approximately 30% of the time. An analysis was carried out at a later point. It showed that HLA-associated TCR beta chains were more clonally expanded than equally common non-associated chains.

As for this clone: What it recognizes is unknown.

It was with 60 Vbeta and 13 Jbeta primers that the PCR ran. Assay used: immunoSEQ multiplex PCR; TCRdb lists only in-frame clones, some missing. The data contain approximately 190,000 clones, roughly 82% of them seen just once; the ten biggest clones take up approximately 2.9%. The CDR3 runs to 14 residues. V was clipped by 4 bases and J by 4 bases; unmatched bases: 6. The germline V gene has CDR1 MNHEY and CDR2 SVGAGI. The chain links TRBV6-5 to TRBJ1-1; TRBD1 aligns across 7 bases. This TCR was sampled from a woman between 50 and 59 years old in good health and CMV-seropositive. The sample taken for sequencing was PBMCs. CDR3 nucleotides: TGTGCCAGCAGTTTGGGGACAGTGTTCACTGAAGCTTTCTTT. Translating it yields CASSLGTVFTEAFF.